This entry describes one TCR beta chain. Its target is unknown. Germline V gives CDR1 ENHRY, CDR2 SYGVKD. This CDR3 is built from 15 residues. V was pared by 7 bases and J by 5 bases, with 11 bases of the junction left unmatched. The data are from a study of identical twins. Study results and limitations: Reduced insertions were recorded for abundant cord blood beta clonotypes, with no such pattern in memory repertoires.

cDNA carried unique molecular identifiers, and a universal primer site was added by template switching. One entry per CDR3 protein results from TCRdb running MiXCR on the 5' RACE reads. The sample lists 750,000 to 950,000 distinct CDR3 sequences; more than 9% were seen once. This same sample was also part of a study on yellow fever vaccine responses in identical twins.

The origin of this receptor is a woman between 18 and 30 years old in good health. The sequenced sample consisted of PBMCs. The chain is built from TRBV10-3 and TRBJ2-1, with 7 bases matching TRBD2. The CDR3 spells CAINPSGAYNNEQFF. CDR3 nucleotide sequence: TGTGCCATCAACCCTAGCGGTGCTTATAACAATGAGCAGTTCTTC.